Sample share makes the clone carrying this T cell receptor beta chain medium-sized. This record belongs to a study of T and B cells in COVID-19 patients. Study details: Blood was sampled from COVID-19 patients who were either actively infected or recovered.

TRB rearrangements were amplified by multiplex PCR with BIOMED2 TRB-A/B primers. One entry per CDR3 protein results from TCRdb running MiXCR on the multiplex PCR reads. The repertoire has thousands of distinct CDR3 sequences, approximately 24% of them found once; the top ten carry less than 4.5%. Trimming took 0 bases from V and 6 from J, leaving 9 bases between them. CDR3 length equals 14 residues. Germline CDR1 reads SGHDT; CDR2 reads YYEEEE. TRB was amplified from about 250-500 ng of blood genomic DNA. The source material was blood. The chain couples TRBV5-6 to TRBJ2-2; D is unclear. The receptor comes from a human donor who had recovered from COVID-19. CDR3 sequence reads: CASSLGVSSGELFF. The CDR3 DNA reads TGTGCCAGCAGCTTGGGGGTTTCGTCCGGGGAGCTGTTTTTT.